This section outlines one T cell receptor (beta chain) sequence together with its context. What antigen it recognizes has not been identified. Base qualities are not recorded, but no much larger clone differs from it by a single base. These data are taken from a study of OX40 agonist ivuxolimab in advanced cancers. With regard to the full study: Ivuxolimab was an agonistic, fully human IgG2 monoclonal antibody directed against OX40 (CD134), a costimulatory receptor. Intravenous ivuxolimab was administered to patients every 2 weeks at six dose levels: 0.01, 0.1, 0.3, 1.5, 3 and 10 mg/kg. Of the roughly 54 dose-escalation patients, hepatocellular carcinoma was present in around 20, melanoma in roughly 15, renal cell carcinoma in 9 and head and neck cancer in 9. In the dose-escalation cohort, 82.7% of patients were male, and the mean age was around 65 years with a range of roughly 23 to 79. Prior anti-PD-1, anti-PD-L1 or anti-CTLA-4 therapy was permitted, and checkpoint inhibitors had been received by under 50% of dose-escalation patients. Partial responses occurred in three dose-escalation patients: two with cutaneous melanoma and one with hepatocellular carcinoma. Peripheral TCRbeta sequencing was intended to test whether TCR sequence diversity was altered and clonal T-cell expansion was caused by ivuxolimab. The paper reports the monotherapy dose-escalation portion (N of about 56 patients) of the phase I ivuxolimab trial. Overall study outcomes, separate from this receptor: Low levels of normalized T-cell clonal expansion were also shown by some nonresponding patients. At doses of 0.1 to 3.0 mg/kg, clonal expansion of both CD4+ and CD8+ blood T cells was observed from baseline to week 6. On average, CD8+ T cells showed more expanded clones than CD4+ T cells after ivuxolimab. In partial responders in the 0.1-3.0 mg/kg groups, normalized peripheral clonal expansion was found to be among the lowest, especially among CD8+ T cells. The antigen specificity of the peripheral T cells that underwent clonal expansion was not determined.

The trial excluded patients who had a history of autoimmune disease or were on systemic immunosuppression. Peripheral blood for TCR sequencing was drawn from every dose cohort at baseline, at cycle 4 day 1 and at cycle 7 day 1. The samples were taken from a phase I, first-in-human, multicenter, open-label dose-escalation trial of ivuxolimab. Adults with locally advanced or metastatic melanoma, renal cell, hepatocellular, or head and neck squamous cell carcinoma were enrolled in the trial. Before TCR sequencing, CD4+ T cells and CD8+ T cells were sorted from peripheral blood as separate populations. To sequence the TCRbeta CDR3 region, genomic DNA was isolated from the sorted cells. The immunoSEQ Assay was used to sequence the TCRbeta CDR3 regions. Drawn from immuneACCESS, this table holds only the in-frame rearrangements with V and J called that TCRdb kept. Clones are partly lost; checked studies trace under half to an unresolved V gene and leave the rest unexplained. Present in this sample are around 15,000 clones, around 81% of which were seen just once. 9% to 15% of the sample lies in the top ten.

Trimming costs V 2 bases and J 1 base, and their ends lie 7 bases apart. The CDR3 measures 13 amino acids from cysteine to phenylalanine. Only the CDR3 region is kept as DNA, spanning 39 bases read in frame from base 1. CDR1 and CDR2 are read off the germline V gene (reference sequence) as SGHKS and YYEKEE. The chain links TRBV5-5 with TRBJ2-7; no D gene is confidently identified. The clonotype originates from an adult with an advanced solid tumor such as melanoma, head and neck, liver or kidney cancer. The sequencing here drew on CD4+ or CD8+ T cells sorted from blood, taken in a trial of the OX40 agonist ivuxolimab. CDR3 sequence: CASSFSGSYEQYF. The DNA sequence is TGTGCCAGCAGCTTCTCTGGTTCCTACGAGCAGTACTTC.